The next 14 T cell receptor beta chains were all read from a single sample in a study of T-cell memory formation after mild COVID-19. TCRdb reprocessed the 5' RACE reads with MiXCR, giving one entry per CDR3 protein. The sample consists of about 340,000 distinct CDR3 sequences, approximately 21% of them appearing once. The material sequenced was PBMCs or a T cell subset sorted from them (not recorded which). Receptors were obtained from an adult woman who had mild COVID-19 (a few samples of this study predate the infection). Cell type and time point are not known.

The CDR3 DNA reads TGCAGTGCAAGGCGGGGCGGGGGAAATGAAAAACTGTTTTTT. Encoded protein: CSARRGGGNEKLFF. The rearrangement links TRBV20-1 to TRBJ1-4; TRBD1 might be the D (5 bases). The CDR3 has 14 residues. V lost 6 bases, J lost 5 bases, and 16 bases lay in between. Germline values: CDR1 DFQATT, CDR2 SNEGSKA (reference sequence).

In its sample, this clonotype was seen a few times. The J gene is TRBJ1-4, the V gene TRBV30, with TRBD1 matching 8 bases. This CDR3 comprises 13 residues. V lost 1 base and J lost 8; bases outside the gene matches: 3. Germline loops: CDR1 GTSNPN, CDR2 SVGIG (reference sequence). CDR3 sequence (DNA): TGTGCCTGGAGTGGGACAGGGTTGGAAAAACTGTTTTTT. Translated: CAWSGTGLEKLFF.

The CDR3 reads CASSTQASGAPSTDTQYF. The CDR3 DNA follows: TGTGCCAGCAGCACTCAGGCTAGCGGGGCCCCTAGCACAGATACGCAGTATTTT. The chain joins TRBV5-4 to TRBJ2-3, with 9 bases identical to TRBD2. The CDR3 extends over 18 amino acids. V was pared by 4 bases and J by 0 bases, with 12 bases of the junction left unmatched. CDR1 and CDR2 from the germline V gene are SGHNT and YYREEE (reference sequence).

This clonotype came up a few times. The chain joins TRBV29-1 to TRBJ1-3, with D perhaps matching TRBD1 (5 bases). CDR3 length equals 13 residues. CDR1 is SQVTM, CDR2 ANQGSEA, per germline. V lost 4 bases, J lost 4 bases, and 11 bases lay in between. This CDR3 reads CSVGQPGGNTIYF. In nucleotides, the CDR3 is TGCAGCGTTGGACAGCCGGGCGGAAACACCATATATTTT.

The chain recombines TRBV18 with TRBJ2-7, with unresolved D. The V and J ends lost 3 bases and 7 bases respectively, with 10 bases between them. The germline V gene encodes CDR1 KGHSH and CDR2 LQKENI. The CDR3 spans 12 residues. CDR3 sequence reads: CASSPSSGEQYF. The CDR3 region has the DNA TGTGCCAGCTCACCTTCTAGTGGGGAGCAGTACTTC.

The CDR3 is CASSHTRAGTGSYNEQFF. The CDR3 region has the DNA TGCGCCAGCAGCCACACTAGGGCGGGAACGGGGTCCTACAATGAGCAGTTCTTC. The rearrangement joins TRBV4-3 to TRBJ2-1; TRBD2 is a possible D gene (6 bases). Trimming removed 3 bases at V and 1 base at J, with 19 bases between. The CDR3 runs to 18 residues. The germline V gene encodes CDR1 LGHNA and CDR2 YSLEER.

CDR3 loop: CASSLVGGYFYEQYF. CDR3 bases: TGTGCCAGCAGCTTAGTGGGGGGATACTTCTACGAGCAGTACTTC. This chain connects TRBV7-8 to TRBJ2-7, with D perhaps matching TRBD2 (6 bases). This CDR3 spans 15 amino acids. Trimming removed 1 base at V and 3 bases at J, with 13 bases between. Germline CDR1 is SGHVS and CDR2 is FQNEAQ. Supplemented by reference TRBV7-8 and TRBJ2-7, the full variable domain reads GAGVSQSPRYKVAKRGQDVALRCDPISGHVSLFWYQQALGQGPEFLTYFQNEAQLDKSGLPSDRFFAERPEGSVSTLKIQRTQQEDSAVYLCASSLVGGYFYEQYFGPGTRLTVT.

This chain uses TRBV5-5 with TRBJ1-6, with D possibly TRBD1 on 6 matching bases. Per germline, CDR1 SGHKS and CDR2 YYEKEE (reference sequence). V was pared by 2 bases and J by 6 bases, with 9 bases between. The CDR3 runs to 14 residues. DNA of the CDR3: TGTGCCAGCAGCTTAACACAGGGTAATTCACCCCTCCACTTT. Translated: CASSLTQGNSPLHF. Full variable domain (remainder filled in from reference TRBV5-5 and TRBJ1-6): DAGVTQSPTHLIKTRGQQVTLRCSPISGHKSVSWYQQVLGQGPQFIFQYYEKEERGRGNFPDRFSARQFPNYSSELNVNALLLGDSALYLCASSLTQGNSPLHFGNGTRLTVT.

The J gene is TRBJ1-5, the V gene TRBV7-2; 9 nucleotides line up with TRBD1. The CDR3 totals 15 residues. Germline lookup yields CDR1 SGHTA and CDR2 FQGNSA. With 4 bases clipped from V and 6 bases from J, the junction kept 7 bases outside the gene matches. The CDR3 DNA is TGTGCCAGCAGCTCACAGGGGGCGCAGGGTCAGCCCCAGCATTTT. As protein: CASSSQGAQGQPQHF. The full variable domain, in which reference TRBV7-2 and TRBJ1-5 provide the parts outside the CDR3, is GAGVSQSPSNKVTEKGKDVELRCDPISGHTALYWYRQSLGQGLEFLIYFQGNSAPDKSGLPSDRFSAERTGGSVSTLTIQRTQQEDSAVYLCASSSQGAQGQPQHFGDGTRLSIL.

The genes are TRBV5-1 and TRBJ2-1, with unresolved D. V gave up 3 bases and J gave up 4 bases, with 17 bases separating them. The CDR3 sequence is 16 residues long. The germline V gene encodes CDR1 SGHRS and CDR2 YFSETQ. This chain's CDR3 is CASSSLTTGGYNEQFF. The DNA for the CDR3 is TGCGCCAGCAGCTCTCTGACAACGGGCGGTTACAATGAGCAGTTCTTC.

The chain joins TRBV4-3 to TRBJ2-1; 7 nucleotides line up with TRBD2. The CDR3 sequence is 15 residues long. The V gene's germline CDR1 is LGHNA and CDR2 YSLEER. The trim removed 5 bases at V and 4 bases at J, leaving 8 bases unmatched. CDR3 coding DNA: TGCGCCAGCAGCGATGGGGCGGGAGTTTACAATGAGCAGTTCTTC. Its translation is CASSDGAGVYNEQFF.

The V and J genes are TRBV5-8 and TRBJ1-2; 8 bases agree with TRBD1. This CDR3 region has 14 residues. V gave up 0 bases and J gave up 8 bases; unmatched junction bases: 6. The germline V gene has CDR1 SGHTS and CDR2 YDEGEE. CDR3 protein: CASSLDRGKGGYTF. CDR3 DNA: TGTGCCAGCAGCTTGGACAGGGGGAAGGGAGGCTACACCTTC.

The sample holds a few counts of this clonotype. This chain joins TRBV10-3 and TRBJ1-1; possible D gene TRBD1, 5 bases. From germline, CDR1 is ENHRY and CDR2 SYGVKD. This CDR3 is built from 12 residues. Deletions cut 10 bases from V and 2 bases from J, with 11 bases between. The CDR3 here is CATQGANTEAFF. DNA of the CDR3: TGTGCCACCCAAGGGGCCAACACTGAAGCTTTCTTT.

This clonotype was recorded a few times. The chain uses TRBV6-6 and TRBJ2-7; no clear D. Trimming pared 0 bases from V and 2 bases from J, leaving 14 bases between. The CDR3 spans 16 residues. Looked up from germline, CDR1 is MNHNY and CDR2 is SVGAGI (reference sequence). This chain's CDR3 is CASSYSISWGAYEQYF. The CDR3 DNA follows: TGTGCCAGCAGTTACTCGATTTCATGGGGTGCCTACGAGCAGTACTTC.